This T cell receptor beta chain was recorded in a study of Ad26.COV2.S vaccination and SARS-CoV-2 variants. General observations from the study: Those who received the vaccine showed greater spike-specific TCR breadth than those given placebo.

Treatment: over 15 received Ad26.COV2.S at low or high dose, single or two shots; roughly 5 received placebo; per-sample allocation not given. Repertoires come from day 63 after the first vaccine or placebo injection. Worth noting for this clone: Antigen specificity is unknown.

Profiling relied on immunoSEQ multiplex PCR, and the TCRdb table lists in-frame clones only, not all of them. The sample yields about 350,000 clones, roughly 90% seen once. CDR1 and CDR2 from the germline V gene are DFQATT and SNEGSKA (reference sequence). CDR3 size: 14 residues. V was clipped by 3 bases and J by 7 bases; unmatched bases: 8. The chain recombines TRBV20-1 with TRBJ1-5; 8 bases match TRBD1. This clonotype originated in a person aged 18-60 years who received the Ad26.COV2.S COVID-19 vaccine or a placebo. The input for sequencing was peripheral blood, taken in a trial of Ad26.COV2.S vaccine versus placebo. CDR3 bases: TGCAGTGCTAGTTCCGCGGACAGGGAACAGCCCCAGCATTTT. Encoded protein: CSASSADREQPQHF.